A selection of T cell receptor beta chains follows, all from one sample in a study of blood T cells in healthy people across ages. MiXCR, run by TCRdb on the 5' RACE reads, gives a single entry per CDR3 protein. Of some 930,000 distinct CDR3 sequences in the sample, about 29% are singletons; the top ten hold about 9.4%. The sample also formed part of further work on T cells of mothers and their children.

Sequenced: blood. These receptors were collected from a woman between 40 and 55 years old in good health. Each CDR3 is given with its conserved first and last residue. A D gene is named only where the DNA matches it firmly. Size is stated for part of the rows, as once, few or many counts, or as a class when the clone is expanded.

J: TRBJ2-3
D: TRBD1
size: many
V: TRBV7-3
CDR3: CASSSFRDRALDTQYF
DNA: TGTGCCAGCAGCTCATTTCGGGACAGGGCACTAGATACGCAGTATTTT

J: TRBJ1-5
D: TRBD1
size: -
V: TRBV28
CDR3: CTSSGDRGVPGGLSQPQHF
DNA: TGTACCAGCAGTGGGGACAGGGGTGTCCCTGGGGGTCTGAGCCAGCCCCAGCATTTT

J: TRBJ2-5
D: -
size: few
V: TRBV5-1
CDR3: CASSPPGSQETQYF
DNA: TGCGCCAGCAGCCCCCCCGGGAGCCAAGAGACCCAGTACTTC

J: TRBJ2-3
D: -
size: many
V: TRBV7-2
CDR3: CASSDQTDTQYF
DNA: TGTGCCAGCAGCGACCAAACAGATACGCAGTATTTT

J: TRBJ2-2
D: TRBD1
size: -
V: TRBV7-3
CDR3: CASSPGGQGNTGELFF
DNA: TGTGCCAGCAGCCCGGGGGGACAGGGGAACACCGGGGAGCTGTTTTTT

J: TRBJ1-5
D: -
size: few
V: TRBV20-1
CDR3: CSARHFSNQPQHF
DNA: TGCAGTGCTAGACATTTCTCCAATCAGCCCCAGCATTTT

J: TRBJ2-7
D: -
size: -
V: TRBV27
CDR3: CASSFTPSYEQYF
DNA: TGTGCCAGCAGTTTTACTCCCTCCTACGAGCAGTACTTC

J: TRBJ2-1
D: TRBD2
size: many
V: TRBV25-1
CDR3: CATQASGAYNEQFF
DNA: TGTGCCACCCAGGCTAGCGGTGCGTACAATGAGCAGTTCTTC

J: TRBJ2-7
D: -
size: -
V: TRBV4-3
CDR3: CASSQAEYNEQYF
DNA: TGCGCCAGCAGCCAAGCCGAATACAATGAGCAGTACTTC

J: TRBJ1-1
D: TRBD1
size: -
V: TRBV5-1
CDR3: CASSLEVVKGAGTEAFF
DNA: TGCGCCAGCAGCTTGGAGGTGGTTAAGGGGGCTGGGACTGAAGCTTTCTTT

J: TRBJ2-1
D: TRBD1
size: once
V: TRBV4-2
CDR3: CASSYDRGGYNEQFF
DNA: TGTGCCAGCAGTTACGACAGGGGTGGGTACAATGAGCAGTTCTTC

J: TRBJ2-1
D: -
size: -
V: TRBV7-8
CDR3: CASRGARSYNEQFF
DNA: TGTGCCAGCAGGGGAGCAAGATCCTACAATGAGCAGTTCTTC

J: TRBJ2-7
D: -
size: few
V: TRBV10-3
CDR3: CAISPPTQGGYEQYF
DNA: TGTGCCATCAGCCCCCCGACCCAAGGCGGCTACGAGCAGTACTTC

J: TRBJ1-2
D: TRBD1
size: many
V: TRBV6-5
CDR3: CASSLTGAQYGYTF
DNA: TGTGCCAGCAGCTTGACAGGGGCCCAGTATGGCTACACCTTC

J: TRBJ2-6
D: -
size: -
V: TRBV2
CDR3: CASSDPVPGANVLTF
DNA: TGTGCCAGCAGTGATCCGGTCCCTGGGGCCAACGTCCTGACTTTC

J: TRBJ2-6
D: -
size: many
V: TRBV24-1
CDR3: CATSDPGTPVGGANVLTF
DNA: TGTGCCACCAGTGATCCCGGGACACCCGTCGGTGGGGCCAACGTCCTGACTTTC

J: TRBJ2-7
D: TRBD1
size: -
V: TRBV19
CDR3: CASSTRQGIEVEQYF
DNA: TGTGCCAGTAGTACTCGACAGGGGATAGAAGTCGAGCAGTACTTC

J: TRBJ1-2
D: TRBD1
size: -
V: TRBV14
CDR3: CASSPVQGPSYGYTF
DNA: TGTGCCAGCAGCCCTGTACAGGGGCCCTCCTATGGCTACACCTTC

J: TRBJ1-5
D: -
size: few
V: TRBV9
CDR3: CASSPSRGSNQPQHF
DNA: TGTGCCAGCAGTCCCTCCCGGGGTTCAAATCAGCCCCAGCATTTT

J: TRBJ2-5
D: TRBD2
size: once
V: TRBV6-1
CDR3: CASSVSAGGNQETQYF
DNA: TGTGCCAGCAGTGTATCGGCGGGGGGCAACCAAGAGACCCAGTACTTC

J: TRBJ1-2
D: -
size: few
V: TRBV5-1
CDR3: CASSVPGDGYTF
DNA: TGCGCCAGCAGTGTGCCCGGAGATGGCTACACCTTC

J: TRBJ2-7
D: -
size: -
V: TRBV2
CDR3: CASGQGIAYEQYF
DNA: TGTGCCAGCGGTCAGGGGATAGCCTACGAGCAGTACTTC

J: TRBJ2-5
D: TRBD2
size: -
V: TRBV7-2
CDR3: CASTVGGSNLKTQYF
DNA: TGTGCCAGCACGGTGGGGGGGTCCAACTTAAAGACCCAGTACTTC

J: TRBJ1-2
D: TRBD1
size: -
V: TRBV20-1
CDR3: CSAPDRGLYGYTF
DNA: TGCAGTGCCCCTGACAGGGGGCTGTATGGCTACACCTTC

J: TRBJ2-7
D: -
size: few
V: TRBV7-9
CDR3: CASSTNTQGNEQYF
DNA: TGTGCCAGCAGCACAAACACCCAGGGGAATGAGCAGTACTTC

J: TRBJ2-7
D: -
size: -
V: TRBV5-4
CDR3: CASSTTGRGEQYF
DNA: TGTGCCAGCAGCACCACGGGGAGGGGGGAGCAGTACTTC

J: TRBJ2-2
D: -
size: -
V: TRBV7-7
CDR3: CASSSAAQNTGELFF
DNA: TGTGCTAGCAGCTCGGCAGCTCAGAACACCGGGGAGCTGTTTTTT

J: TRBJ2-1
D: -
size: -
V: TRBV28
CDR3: CASSLDRSLDEQFF
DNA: TGTGCCAGCAGTCTTGACAGGAGTCTCGATGAGCAGTTCTTC

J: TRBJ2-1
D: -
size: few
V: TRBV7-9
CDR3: CASSLNDFPINEQFF
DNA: TGTGCCAGCAGCTTGAACGATTTTCCCATCAATGAGCAGTTCTTC

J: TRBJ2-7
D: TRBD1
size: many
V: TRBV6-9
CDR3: CASSPTPLGQGCYEQYF
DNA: TGTGCCAGCAGTCCAACCCCCCTCGGACAGGGGTGCTACGAGCAGTACTTC

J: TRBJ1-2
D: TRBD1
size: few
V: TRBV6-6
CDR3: CASSYPGTGDYGYTF
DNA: TGTGCCAGCAGTTATCCCGGGACAGGGGACTATGGCTACACCTTC

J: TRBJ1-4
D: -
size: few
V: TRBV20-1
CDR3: CSAGRGEKLFF
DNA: TGCAGTGCCGGGCGAGGAGAAAAACTGTTTTTT

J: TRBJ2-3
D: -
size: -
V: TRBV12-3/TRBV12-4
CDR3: CASSRVRADMQYF
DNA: TGTGCCAGCAGTCGAGTGAGAGCAGATATGCAGTATTTT

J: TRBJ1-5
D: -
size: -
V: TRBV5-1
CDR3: CASSLEPVASNQPQHF
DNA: TGCGCCAGCAGCTTAGAGCCGGTGGCCAGCAATCAGCCCCAGCATTTT

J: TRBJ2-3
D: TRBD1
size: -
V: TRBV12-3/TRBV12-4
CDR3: CASCEGQGGDTQYF
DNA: TGTGCCAGCTGCGAAGGACAGGGGGGCGATACGCAGTATTTT

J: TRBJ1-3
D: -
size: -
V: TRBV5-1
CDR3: CASSLVGSTGNTIYF
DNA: TGCGCCAGCAGCTTGGTAGGGTCGACTGGAAACACCATATATTTT

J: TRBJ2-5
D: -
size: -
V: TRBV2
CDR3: CASSTTLSRDSTSPYGQYF
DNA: TGTGCCAGCAGTACTACCCTGAGCCGAGACAGCACCTCCCCATACGGGCAGTACTTC

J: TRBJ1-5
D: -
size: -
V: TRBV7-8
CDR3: CASSLRGTSNQPQHF
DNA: TGTGCCAGCAGCTTACGGGGAACGAGCAATCAGCCCCAGCATTTT

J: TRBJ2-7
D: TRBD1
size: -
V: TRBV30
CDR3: CAWARTGRNEQYF
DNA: TGTGCCTGGGCTCGGACAGGGAGGAACGAGCAGTACTTC

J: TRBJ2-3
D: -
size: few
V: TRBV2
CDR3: CASSEWQFTDTQYF
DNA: TGTGCCAGCAGTGAGTGGCAGTTCACAGATACGCAGTATTTT

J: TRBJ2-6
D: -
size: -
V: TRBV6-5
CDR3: CASTLSGANVRTF
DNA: TGTGCCAGCACCCTTTCTGGGGCCAACGTCCGGACTTTC

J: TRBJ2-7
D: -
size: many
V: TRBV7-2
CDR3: CASGHYSYEQYF
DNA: TGTGCCAGCGGGCATTACTCCTACGAGCAGTACTTC

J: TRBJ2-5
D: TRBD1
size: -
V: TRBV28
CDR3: CASRPRTGETQYF
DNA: TGTGCCAGCAGACCTAGGACAGGGGAGACCCAGTACTTC

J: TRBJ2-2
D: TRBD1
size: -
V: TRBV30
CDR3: CAWRTGVSTGELFF
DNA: TGTGCCTGGCGCACAGGGGTGAGCACCGGGGAGCTGTTTTTT

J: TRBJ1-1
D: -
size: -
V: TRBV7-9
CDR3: CASSQSRYTEAFF
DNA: TGTGCCAGCAGCCAGTCTCGGTACACTGAAGCTTTCTTT

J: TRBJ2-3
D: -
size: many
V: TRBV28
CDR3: CASSHGGTDTQYF
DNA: TGTGCCAGCAGTCACGGAGGTACAGATACGCAGTATTTT

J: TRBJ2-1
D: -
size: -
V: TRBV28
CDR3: CASISTGTRGYNEQFF
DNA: TGTGCCAGCATCTCCACCGGGACCCGGGGGTACAATGAGCAGTTCTTC

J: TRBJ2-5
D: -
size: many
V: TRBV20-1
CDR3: CSAMTEETQYF
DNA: TGCAGTGCTATGACGGAAGAGACCCAGTACTTC

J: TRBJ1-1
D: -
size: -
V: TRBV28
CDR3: CASSGVGSNTEAFF
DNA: TGTGCCAGCAGTGGGGTGGGGAGCAACACTGAAGCTTTCTTT

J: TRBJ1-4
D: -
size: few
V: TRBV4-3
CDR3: CASSQDLTGGFINEKLFF
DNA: TGCGCCAGCAGCCAGGACCTGACGGGAGGGTTCATTAATGAAAAACTGTTTTTT

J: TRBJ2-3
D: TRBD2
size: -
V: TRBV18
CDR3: CVSSHGTSGFTDTQYF
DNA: TGTGTCAGCTCCCACGGGACTAGCGGATTTACAGATACGCAGTATTTT

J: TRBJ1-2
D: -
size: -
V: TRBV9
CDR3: CASSPGDGARGGYTF
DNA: TGTGCCAGCAGCCCGGGGGACGGAGCCCGTGGGGGCTACACCTTC

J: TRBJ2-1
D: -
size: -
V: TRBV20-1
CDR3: CSAHRYNEQFF
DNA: TGCAGTGCTCATCGGTACAATGAGCAGTTCTTC

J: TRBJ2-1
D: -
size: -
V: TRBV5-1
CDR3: CPSSLAGGEQFF
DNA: TGCCCCAGCAGCTTGGCCGGAGGTGAGCAGTTCTTC

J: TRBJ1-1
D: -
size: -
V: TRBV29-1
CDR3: CSVGRAGYTEAFF
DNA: TGCAGCGTGGGAAGGGCCGGGTACACTGAAGCTTTCTTT

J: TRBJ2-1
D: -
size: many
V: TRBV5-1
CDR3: CASSFLSGPVYNEQFF
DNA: TGCGCCAGCAGCTTCCTCTCGGGGCCAGTCTACAATGAGCAGTTCTTC